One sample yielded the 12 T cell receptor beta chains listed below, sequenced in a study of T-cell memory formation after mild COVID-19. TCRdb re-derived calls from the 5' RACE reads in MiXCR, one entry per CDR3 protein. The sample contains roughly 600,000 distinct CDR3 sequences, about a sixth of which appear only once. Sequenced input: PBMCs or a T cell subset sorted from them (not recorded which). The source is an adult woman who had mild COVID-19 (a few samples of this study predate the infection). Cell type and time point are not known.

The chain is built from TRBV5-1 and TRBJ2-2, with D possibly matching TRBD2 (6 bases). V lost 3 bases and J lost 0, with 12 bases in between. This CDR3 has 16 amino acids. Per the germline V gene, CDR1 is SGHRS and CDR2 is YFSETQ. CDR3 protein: CASSWTGTANTGELFF. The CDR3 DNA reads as TGCGCCAGCAGCTGGACCGGGACTGCGAACACCGGGGAGCTGTTTTTT.

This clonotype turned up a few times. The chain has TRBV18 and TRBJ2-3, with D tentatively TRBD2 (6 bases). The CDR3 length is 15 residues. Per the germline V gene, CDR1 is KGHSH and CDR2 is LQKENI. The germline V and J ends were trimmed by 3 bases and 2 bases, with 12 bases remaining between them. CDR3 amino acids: CASSPPGLYTDTQYF. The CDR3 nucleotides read TGTGCCAGCTCACCCCCGGGACTTTACACAGATACGCAGTATTTT.

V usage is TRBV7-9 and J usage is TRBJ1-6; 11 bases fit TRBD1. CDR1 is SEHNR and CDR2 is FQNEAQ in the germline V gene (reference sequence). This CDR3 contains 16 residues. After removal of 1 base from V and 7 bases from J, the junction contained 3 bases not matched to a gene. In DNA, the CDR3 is TGTGCCAGCAGCTTAGTCGGGGACAGGGGGAATTCACCCCTCCACTTT. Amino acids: CASSLVGDRGNSPLHF.

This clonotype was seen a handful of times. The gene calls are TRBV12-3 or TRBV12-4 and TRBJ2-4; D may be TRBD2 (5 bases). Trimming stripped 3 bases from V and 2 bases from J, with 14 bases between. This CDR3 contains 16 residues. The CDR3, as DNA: TGTGCCAGCAGTTTTGCGGGTCCTGCGTCCAAAAACATTCAGTACTTC. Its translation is CASSFAGPASKNIQYF.

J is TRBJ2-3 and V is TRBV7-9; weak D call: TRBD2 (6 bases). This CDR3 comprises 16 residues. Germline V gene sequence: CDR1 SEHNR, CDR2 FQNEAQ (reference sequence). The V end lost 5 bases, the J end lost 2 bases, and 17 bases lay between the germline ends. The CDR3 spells CASSPLGGENTDTQYF. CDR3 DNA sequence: TGTGCCAGCAGCCCCTTGGGGGGTGAGAACACAGATACGCAGTATTTT.

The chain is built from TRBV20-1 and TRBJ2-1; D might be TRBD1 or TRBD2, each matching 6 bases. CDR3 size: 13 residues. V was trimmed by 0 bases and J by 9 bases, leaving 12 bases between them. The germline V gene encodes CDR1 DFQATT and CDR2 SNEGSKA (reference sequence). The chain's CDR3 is CSARDRGGGEQFF. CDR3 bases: TGCAGTGCTAGAGATCGAGGGGGAGGTGAGCAGTTCTTC.

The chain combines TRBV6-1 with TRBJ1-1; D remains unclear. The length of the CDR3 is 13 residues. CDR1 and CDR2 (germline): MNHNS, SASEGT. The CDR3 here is CASQRRLNTEAFF. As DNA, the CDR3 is TGTGCTTCACAACGGCGGTTGAACACTGAAGCTTTCTTT.

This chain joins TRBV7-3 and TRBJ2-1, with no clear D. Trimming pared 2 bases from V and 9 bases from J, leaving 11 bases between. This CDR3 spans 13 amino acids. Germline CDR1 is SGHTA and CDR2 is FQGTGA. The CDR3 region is CASSLYFGVEQFF. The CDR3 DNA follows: TGTGCCAGCAGCTTATATTTCGGAGTTGAGCAGTTCTTC.

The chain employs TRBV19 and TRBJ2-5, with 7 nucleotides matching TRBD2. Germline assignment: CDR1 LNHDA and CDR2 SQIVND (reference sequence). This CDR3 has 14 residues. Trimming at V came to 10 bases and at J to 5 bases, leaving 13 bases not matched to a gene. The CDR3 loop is CATQERGPMETQYF. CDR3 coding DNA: TGTGCCACGCAAGAGCGGGGACCTATGGAGACCCAGTACTTC.

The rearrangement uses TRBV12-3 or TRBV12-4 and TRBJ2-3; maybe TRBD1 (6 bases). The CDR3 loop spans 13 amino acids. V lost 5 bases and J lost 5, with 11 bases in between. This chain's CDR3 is CASSRGFGDTQYF. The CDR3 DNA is TGTGCCAGCAGTAGGGGGTTTGGAGATACGCAGTATTTT.

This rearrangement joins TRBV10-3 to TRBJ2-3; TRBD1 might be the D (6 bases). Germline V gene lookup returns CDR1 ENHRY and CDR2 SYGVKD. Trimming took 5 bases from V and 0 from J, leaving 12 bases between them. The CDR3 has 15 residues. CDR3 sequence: CAISPVTGSTDTQYF. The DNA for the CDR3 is TGTGCCATCAGTCCCGTGACAGGCAGCACAGATACGCAGTATTTT.

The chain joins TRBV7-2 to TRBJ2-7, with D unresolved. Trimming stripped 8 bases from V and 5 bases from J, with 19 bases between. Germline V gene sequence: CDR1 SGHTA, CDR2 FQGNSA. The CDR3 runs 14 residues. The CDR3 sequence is CASSLEAGRHEQYF. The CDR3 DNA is TGTGCCAGCTCCCTAGAAGCAGGCAGGCACGAGCAGTACTTC.